This T cell receptor beta chain was captured in a study of cytomegalovirus exposure and HLA in healthy donors. The germline V gene encodes CDR1 SGHNT and CDR2 YYREEE (reference sequence). Trimming at V came to 2 bases and at J to 5 bases, leaving 5 bases not matched to a gene. This CDR3 is 15 amino acids long. PCR amplification relied on 60 Vbeta primers (plus 13 Jbeta primers). The method was immunoSEQ multiplex PCR; TCRdb's version includes in-frame clones alone and lacks a portion of them. The sample lists around 160,000 clones, nearly 80% occurring once. The source is a man between 35 and 55 years old in good health and CMV-seropositive. Material: PBMCs. J is TRBJ2-5 and V is TRBV5-4; 11 positions agree with TRBD2. The DNA of the CDR3 is TGTGCCAGCAGCTTATTAGCGGGAGGGAGGGAGACCCAGTACTTC. It translates to CASSLLAGGRETQYF. Filled out from reference TRBV5-4 and TRBJ2-5, the complete variable domain reads ETGVTQSPTHLIKTRGQQVTLRCSSQSGHNTVSWYQQALGQGPQFIFQYYREEENGRGNFPPRFSGLQFPNYSSELNVNALELDDSALYLCASSLLAGGRETQYFGPGTRLLVL.